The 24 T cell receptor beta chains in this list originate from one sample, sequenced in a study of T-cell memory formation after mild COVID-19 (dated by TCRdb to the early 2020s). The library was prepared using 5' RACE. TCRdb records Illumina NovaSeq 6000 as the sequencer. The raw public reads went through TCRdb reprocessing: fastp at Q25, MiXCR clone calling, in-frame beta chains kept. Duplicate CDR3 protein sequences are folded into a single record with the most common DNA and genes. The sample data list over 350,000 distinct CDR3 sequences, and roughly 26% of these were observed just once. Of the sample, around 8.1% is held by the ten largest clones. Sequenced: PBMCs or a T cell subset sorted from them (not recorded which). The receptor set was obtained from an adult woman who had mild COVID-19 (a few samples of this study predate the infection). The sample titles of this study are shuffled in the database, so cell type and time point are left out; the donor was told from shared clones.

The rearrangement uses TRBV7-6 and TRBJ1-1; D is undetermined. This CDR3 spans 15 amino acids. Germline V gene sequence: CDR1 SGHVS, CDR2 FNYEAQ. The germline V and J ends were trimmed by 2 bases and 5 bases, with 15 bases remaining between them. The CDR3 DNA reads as TGTGCCAGCAGCTTAACGGGAACCTCGGGGACTGAAGCTTTCTTT. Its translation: CASSLTGTSGTEAFF.

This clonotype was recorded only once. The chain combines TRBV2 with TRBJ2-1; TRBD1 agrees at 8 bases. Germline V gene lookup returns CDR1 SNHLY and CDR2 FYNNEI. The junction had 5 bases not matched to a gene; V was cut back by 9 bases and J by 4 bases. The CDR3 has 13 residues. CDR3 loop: CASNGQGYNEQFF. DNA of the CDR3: TGTGCCAGTAATGGACAGGGATACAATGAGCAGTTCTTC.

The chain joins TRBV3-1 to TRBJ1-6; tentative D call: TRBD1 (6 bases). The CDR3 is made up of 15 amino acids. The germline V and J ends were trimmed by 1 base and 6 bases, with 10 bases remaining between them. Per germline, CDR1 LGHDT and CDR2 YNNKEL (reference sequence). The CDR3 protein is CASSQGTVINSPLHF. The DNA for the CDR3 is TGTGCCAGCAGCCAAGGGACAGTAATTAATTCACCCCTCCACTTT.

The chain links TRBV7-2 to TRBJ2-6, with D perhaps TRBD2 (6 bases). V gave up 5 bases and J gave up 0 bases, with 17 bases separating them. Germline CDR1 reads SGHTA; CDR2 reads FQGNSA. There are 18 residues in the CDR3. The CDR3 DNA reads TGTGCCAGCAGCATCCCTCTGCGGGGAAACTCTGGGGCCAACGTCCTGACTTTC. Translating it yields CASSIPLRGNSGANVLTF.

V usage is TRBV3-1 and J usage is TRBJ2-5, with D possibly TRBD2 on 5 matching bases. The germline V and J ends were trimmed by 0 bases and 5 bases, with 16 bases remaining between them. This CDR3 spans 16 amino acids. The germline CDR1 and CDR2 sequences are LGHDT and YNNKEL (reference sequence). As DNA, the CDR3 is TGTGCCAGCAGCCAAGAAACCCGGGGTTGGGAGGAGACCCAGTACTTC. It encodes CASSQETRGWEETQYF.

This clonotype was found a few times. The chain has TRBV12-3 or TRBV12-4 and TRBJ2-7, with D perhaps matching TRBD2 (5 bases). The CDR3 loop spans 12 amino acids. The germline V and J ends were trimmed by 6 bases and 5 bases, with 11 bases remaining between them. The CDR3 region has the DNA TGTGCCAGCAGAGCGGCTGTGCACGAGCAGTACTTC. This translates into CASRAAVHEQYF.

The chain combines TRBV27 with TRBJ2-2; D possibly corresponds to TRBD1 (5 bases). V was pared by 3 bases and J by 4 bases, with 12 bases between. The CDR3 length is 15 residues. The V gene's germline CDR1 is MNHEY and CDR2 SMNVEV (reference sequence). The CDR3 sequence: CASSFWGRPTGELFF. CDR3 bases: TGTGCCAGCAGTTTTTGGGGCAGACCCACCGGGGAGCTGTTTTTT.

This chain's CDR3 is CSVSGLAGGNEQFF. Here the CDR3 DNA reads TGCAGCGTCTCGGGACTAGCTGGGGGGAATGAGCAGTTCTTC. The V and J genes are TRBV29-1 and TRBJ2-1; TRBD2 matches 9 bases. The CDR3 contains 14 residues. CDR1 is SQVTM and CDR2 is ANQGSEA in the germline V gene. The junction had 10 bases not matched to a gene; V was cut back by 6 bases and J by 7 bases.

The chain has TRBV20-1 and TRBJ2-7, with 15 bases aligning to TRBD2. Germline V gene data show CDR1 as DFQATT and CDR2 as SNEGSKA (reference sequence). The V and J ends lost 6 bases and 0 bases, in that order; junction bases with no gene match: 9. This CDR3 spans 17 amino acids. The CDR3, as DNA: TGCAGTGCGGAGGGACTAGCGGGAGGCGGCGACTCCTACGAGCAGTACTTC. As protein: CSAEGLAGGGDSYEQYF.

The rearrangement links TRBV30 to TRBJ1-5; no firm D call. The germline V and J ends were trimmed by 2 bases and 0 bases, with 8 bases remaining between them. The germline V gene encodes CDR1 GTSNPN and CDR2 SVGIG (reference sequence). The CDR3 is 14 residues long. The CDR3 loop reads CAWSFGSSNQPQHF. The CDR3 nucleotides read TGTGCCTGGAGTTTTGGAAGTAGCAATCAGCCCCAGCATTTT. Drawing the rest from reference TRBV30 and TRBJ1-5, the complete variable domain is SQTIHQWPATLVQPVGSPLSLECTVEGTSNPNLYWYRQAAGRGLQLLFYSVGIGQISSEVPQNLSASRPQDRQFILSSKKLLLSDSGFYLCAWSFGSSNQPQHFGDGTRLSIL.

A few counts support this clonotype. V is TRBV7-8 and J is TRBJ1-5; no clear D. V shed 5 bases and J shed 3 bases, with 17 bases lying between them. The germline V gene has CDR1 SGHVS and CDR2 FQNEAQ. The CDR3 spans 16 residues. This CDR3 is CASSPFYRNTNQPQHF. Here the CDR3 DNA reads TGTGCCAGCAGCCCTTTCTACCGGAACACCAATCAGCCCCAGCATTTT.

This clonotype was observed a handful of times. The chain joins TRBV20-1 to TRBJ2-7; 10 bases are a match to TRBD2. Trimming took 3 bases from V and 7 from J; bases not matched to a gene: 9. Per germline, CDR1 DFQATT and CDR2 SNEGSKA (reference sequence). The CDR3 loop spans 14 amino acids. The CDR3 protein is CSARELAGSGEQYF. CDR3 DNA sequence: TGCAGTGCTAGGGAACTAGCGGGGTCGGGGGAGCAGTACTTC.

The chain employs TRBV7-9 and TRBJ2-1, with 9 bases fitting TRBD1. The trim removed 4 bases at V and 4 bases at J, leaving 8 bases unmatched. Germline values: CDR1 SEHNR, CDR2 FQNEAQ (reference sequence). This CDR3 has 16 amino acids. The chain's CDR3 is CASSSDRGSLYNEQFF. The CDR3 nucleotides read TGTGCCAGCAGCTCCGACAGGGGGTCATTGTACAATGAGCAGTTCTTC.

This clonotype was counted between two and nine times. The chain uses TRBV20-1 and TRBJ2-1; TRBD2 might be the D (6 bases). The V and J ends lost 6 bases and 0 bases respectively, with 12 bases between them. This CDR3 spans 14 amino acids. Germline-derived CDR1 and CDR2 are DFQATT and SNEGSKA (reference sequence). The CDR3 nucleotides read TGCAGTGCCCTGGAGGGGAGCTCCTACAATGAGCAGTTCTTC. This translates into CSALEGSSYNEQFF.

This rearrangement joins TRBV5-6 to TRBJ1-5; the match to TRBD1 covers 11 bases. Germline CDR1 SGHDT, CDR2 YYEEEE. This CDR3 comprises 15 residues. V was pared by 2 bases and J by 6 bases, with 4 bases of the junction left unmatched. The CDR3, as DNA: TGTGCCAGCAGCTTTTTCGGGACAGGGGGTCAGCCCCAGCATTTT. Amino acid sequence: CASSFFGTGGQPQHF.

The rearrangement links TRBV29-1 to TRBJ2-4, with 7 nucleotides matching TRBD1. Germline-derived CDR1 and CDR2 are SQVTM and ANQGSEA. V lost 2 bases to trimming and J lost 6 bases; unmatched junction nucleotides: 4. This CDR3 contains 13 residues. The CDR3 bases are TGCAGCGTTGAACTAGGGGGCGGAAACATTCAGTACTTC. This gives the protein CSVELGGGNIQYF.

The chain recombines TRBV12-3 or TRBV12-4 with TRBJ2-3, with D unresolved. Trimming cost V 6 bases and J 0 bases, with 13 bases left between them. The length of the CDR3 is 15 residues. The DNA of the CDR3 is TGTGCCAGCAGCCCAGTGCAGGATAGCACAGATACGCAGTATTTT. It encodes CASSPVQDSTDTQYF.

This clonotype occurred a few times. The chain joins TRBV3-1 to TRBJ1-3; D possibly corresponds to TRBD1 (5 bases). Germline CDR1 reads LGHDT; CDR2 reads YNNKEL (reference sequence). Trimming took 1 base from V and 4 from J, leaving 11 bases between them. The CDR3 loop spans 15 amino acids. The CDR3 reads CASSQGGASGNTIYF. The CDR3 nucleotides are TGTGCCAGCAGCCAAGGAGGGGCATCCGGAAACACCATATATTTT.

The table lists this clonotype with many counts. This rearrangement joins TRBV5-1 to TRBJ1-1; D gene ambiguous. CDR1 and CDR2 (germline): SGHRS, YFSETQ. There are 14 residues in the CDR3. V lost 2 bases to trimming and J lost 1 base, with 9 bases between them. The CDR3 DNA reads TGCGCCAGCAGCTTCGGGTCAACGAACACTGAAGCTTTCTTT. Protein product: CASSFGSTNTEAFF. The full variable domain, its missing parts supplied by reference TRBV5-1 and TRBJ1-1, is KAGVTQTPRYLIKTRGQQVTLSCSPISGHRSVSWYQQTPGQGLQFLFEYFSETQRNKGNFPGRFSGRQFSNSRSEMNVSTLELGDSALYLCASSFGSTNTEAFFGQGTRLTVV.

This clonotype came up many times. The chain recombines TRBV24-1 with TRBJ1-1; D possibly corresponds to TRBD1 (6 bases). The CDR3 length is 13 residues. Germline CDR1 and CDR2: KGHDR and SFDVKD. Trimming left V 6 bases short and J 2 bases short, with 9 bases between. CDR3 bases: TGTGCCACCAGTACAGGGCCAAACACTGAAGCTTTCTTT. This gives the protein CATSTGPNTEAFF.

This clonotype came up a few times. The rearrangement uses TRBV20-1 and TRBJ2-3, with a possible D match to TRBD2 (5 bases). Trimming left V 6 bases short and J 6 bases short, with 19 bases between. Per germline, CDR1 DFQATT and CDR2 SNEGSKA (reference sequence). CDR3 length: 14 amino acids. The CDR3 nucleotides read TGCAGTGCAAAGATTAGCGTATTGGATGATACGCAGTATTTT. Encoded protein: CSAKISVLDDTQYF.

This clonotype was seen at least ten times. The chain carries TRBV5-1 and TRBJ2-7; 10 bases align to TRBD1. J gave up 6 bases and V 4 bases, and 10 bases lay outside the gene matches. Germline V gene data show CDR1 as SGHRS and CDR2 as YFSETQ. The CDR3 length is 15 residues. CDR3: CASSQLLTGGGEQYF. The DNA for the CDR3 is TGCGCCAGCAGCCAACTCCTGACAGGGGGCGGCGAGCAGTACTTC.

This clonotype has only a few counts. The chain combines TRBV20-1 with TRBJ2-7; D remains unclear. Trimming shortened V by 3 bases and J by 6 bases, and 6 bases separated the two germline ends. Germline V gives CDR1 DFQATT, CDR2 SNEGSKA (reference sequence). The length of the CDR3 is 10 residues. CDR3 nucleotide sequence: TGCAGTGCTAGCCTGGGCGAGCAGTACTTC. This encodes CSASLGEQYF.

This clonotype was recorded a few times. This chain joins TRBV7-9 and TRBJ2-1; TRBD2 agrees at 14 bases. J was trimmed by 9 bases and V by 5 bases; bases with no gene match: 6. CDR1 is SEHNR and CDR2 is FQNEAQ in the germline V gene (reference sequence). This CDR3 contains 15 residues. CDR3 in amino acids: CASSPSGLAGAEQFF. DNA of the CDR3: TGTGCCAGCAGCCCCTCGGGACTAGCGGGGGCTGAGCAGTTCTTC. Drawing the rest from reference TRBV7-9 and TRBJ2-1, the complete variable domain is DTGVSQNPRHKITKRGQNVTFRCDPISEHNRLYWYRQTLGQGPEFLTYFQNEAQLEKSRLLSDRFSAERPKGSFSTLEIQRTEQGDSAMYLCASSPSGLAGAEQFFGPGTRLTVL.